Each of the 5 T cell receptor beta chains below was sequenced from the same sample in a study of T cells in Graves' hyperthyroidism and ophthalmopathy. Regions amplified from RNA transcripts were the TCR beta CDR3 regions. The HTBI primer set drove a first-round RT-PCR of the TCR CDR3. MiXCR, applied by TCRdb to the multiplex PCR reads, yields one record per CDR3 protein. The sample records 100,000 to 140,000 distinct CDR3 sequences, roughly 15% being singletons. The specimen sequenced was blood. Receptor source: a woman aged 45-65 years with Graves' hyperthyroidism.

This clonotype was seen repeatedly, ten times or more. The chain joins TRBV28 to TRBJ2-1; D might be TRBD1 (5 bases). The CDR3 extends over 15 amino acids. CDR1 and CDR2 (germline): MDHEN, SYDVKM. The V and J ends lost 3 bases and 4 bases respectively, with 13 bases between them. The CDR3, as DNA: TGTGCCAGCAGTTTTGGGGCCCGCGAATACAATGAGCAGTTCTTC. As protein: CASSFGAREYNEQFF.

This clonotype appeared many times. This rearrangement joins TRBV3-1 to TRBJ2-3; D is unclear. CDR1 and CDR2 (germline): LGHDT, YNNKEL (reference sequence). CDR3 length: 17 amino acids. Trimming pared 2 bases from V and 2 bases from J, leaving 17 bases between. DNA of the CDR3: TGTGCCAGCAGCCAATCCAAGACCACCCCCCCCACAGATACGCAGTATTTT. This gives the protein CASSQSKTTPPTDTQYF.

Many counts were recorded for this clonotype. The chain employs TRBV27 and TRBJ2-7; D not resolved. The germline V and J ends were trimmed by 2 bases and 6 bases, with 5 bases remaining between them. The CDR3 contains 11 residues. CDR1 and CDR2 from the germline V gene are MNHEY and SMNVEV (reference sequence). CDR3 region: CASSLLGEQYF. The CDR3 DNA is TGTGCCAGCAGTTTACTGGGCGAGCAGTACTTC.

The genes are TRBV2 and TRBJ2-1; 11 nucleotides line up with TRBD2. The germline gives CDR1 SNHLY, CDR2 FYNNEI. This CDR3 contains 14 residues. V trimming: 6 bases; J trimming: 6 bases; junction bases outside the gene matches: 4. CDR3 nucleotides: TGTGCCAGCAGGGCGGGACTAGCGGTCAATGAGCAGTTCTTC. Amino acids: CASRAGLAVNEQFF.

This clonotype was recorded at least ten times. The chain employs TRBV20-1 and TRBJ2-1; D may be TRBD2 (6 bases). Trimming cost V 5 bases and J 5 bases, with 25 bases left between them. The CDR3 totals 17 residues. The germline V gene has CDR1 DFQATT and CDR2 SNEGSKA (reference sequence). CDR3 sequence: CSAWGGGNGSRDNEQFF. CDR3 nucleotides: TGCAGTGCTTGGGGTGGGGGGAACGGGAGTAGAGACAATGAGCAGTTCTTC.